Listed below are T cell receptor beta chains from one sample, sequenced in a study of shared T cell receptors in the human thymus. Sequenced by immunoSEQ multiplex PCR; TCRdb stores in-frame clones only, minus some. Among 700,000 or so clones listed, roughly 85% were seen once. These data were also reused for a study on human thymus T cells.

Sequenced: thymocytes. These receptors were collected from a girl under three years old with a congenital heart defect. CDR3s include the opening cysteine and the closing phenylalanine or tryptophan. A D gene is named only where the DNA matches it firmly. Expanded clones are given a class, and other clones once, few, many or no size at all.

abundance | j_gene | v_gene | d_gene | CDR3aa | CDR3nt
few | TRBJ1-3 | TRBV25-1 | NA | CASSEAAGQSAGNTIYF | TGTGCCAGCAGTGAAGCCGCCGGTCAGAGCGCGGGAAACACCATATATTTT
NA | TRBJ2-7 | TRBV12-5 | NA | CASGLVPGLGSYEQYF | TGTGCTAGTGGTTTGGTACCGGGTCTTGGATCCTACGAGCAGTACTTC
NA | TRBJ1-3 | TRBV18 | NA | CASSPPLDRDSGNTIYF | TGTGCCAGCTCACCACCTCTCGACAGAGACTCTGGAAACACCATATATTTT
NA | TRBJ1-2 | TRBV15 | TRBD1 | CATSRAGQRDYGYTF | TGTGCCACCAGCAGAGCGGGACAGCGCGACTATGGCTACACCTTC
NA | TRBJ1-5 | TRBV6-1 | NA | CASSDPGGYGNQPQHF | TGTGCCAGCAGTGACCCGGGGGGGTATGGCAATCAGCCCCAGCATTTT
NA | TRBJ1-6 | TRBV28 | NA | CATPPQDSSYNSPLHF | TGTGCCACGCCCCCCCAGGATAGCTCCTATAATTCACCCCTCCACTTT
NA | TRBJ2-7 | TRBV11-2 | TRBD2 | CASSLRGSGLAPIVQYF | TGTGCCAGCAGCTTACGGGGGTCTGGACTAGCCCCCATAGTGCAGTACTTC
NA | TRBJ2-5 | TRBV5-1 | NA | CASSLPGLGETQYF | TGCGCCAGCAGCCTCCCCGGGTTGGGAGAGACCCAGTACTTC
NA | TRBJ1-2 | TRBV11-3 | NA | CASSLVRAGKNYGYTF | TGTGCCAGCAGCTTAGTAAGGGCAGGGAAAAACTATGGCTACACCTTC
NA | TRBJ1-1 | TRBV15 | NA | CATSRLPVDDRPNTEAFF | TGTGCCACCAGCAGATTGCCCGTGGACGACAGACCGAACACTGAAGCTTTCTTT
once | TRBJ2-5 | TRBV5-1 | NA | CASSFFNQDQETQYF | TGCGCCAGCAGCTTTTTTAACCAGGACCAAGAGACCCAGTACTTC
NA | TRBJ1-2 | TRBV19 | TRBD1 | CASSTKGQGHEVYGYTF | TGTGCCAGTAGTACCAAGGGACAGGGACATGAGGTGTATGGCTACACCTTC
NA | TRBJ1-2 | TRBV27 | NA | CASRGAGDFYGYTF | TGTGCCAGCAGGGGGGCAGGGGATTTCTATGGCTACACCTTC
NA | TRBJ2-3 | TRBV5-6 | NA | CASSYALGASTDTQYF | TGTGCCAGCAGCTACGCCTTAGGGGCCAGCACAGATACGCAGTATTTT
NA | TRBJ1-1 | TRBV10-2 | NA | CASSESKAGGVPEAFF | TGCGCCAGCAGTGAGTCGAAGGCTGGTGGAGTGCCTGAAGCTTTCTTT
once | TRBJ1-2 | TRBV4-3 | TRBD1 | CASSQEYRGMNYGYTF | TGCGCCAGCAGCCAAGAATACAGGGGGATGAACTATGGCTACACCTTC
NA | TRBJ1-6 | TRBV11-2 | TRBD1 | CASSLTGRDTPLHF | TGTGCCAGCAGCTTGACAGGGAGAGACACACCCCTCCACTTT
NA | TRBJ2-7 | TRBV15 | TRBD1 | CATSRVSTGTGEPYEQYF | TGTGCCACCAGCAGAGTCTCAACCGGGACAGGTGAACCCTACGAGCAGTACTTC
NA | TRBJ1-1 | TRBV14 | TRBD1 | CASSQDSGTGGSGTEAFF | TGTGCCAGCAGCCAAGATTCTGGGACAGGGGGCAGCGGCACTGAAGCTTTCTTT
NA | TRBJ2-4 | TRBV6-5 | NA | CASSYSLAGAKNIQYF | TGTGCCAGCAGTTACTCTTTGGCGGGAGCCAAAAACATTCAGTACTTC
NA | TRBJ1-1 | TRBV14 | TRBD1 | CASSLYRGRGAFF | TGTGCCAGCAGTCTTTACAGGGGGCGCGGAGCTTTCTTT
NA | TRBJ1-6 | TRBV28 | NA | CASSYQGTTYNSPLHF | TGTGCCAGCAGTTACCAGGGGACCACCTATAATTCACCCCTCCACTTT
NA | TRBJ1-1 | TRBV12-5 | NA | CASGLFHRVSGTEAFF | TGTGCTAGTGGTTTGTTCCACCGGGTCTCAGGGACTGAAGCTTTCTTT
NA | TRBJ1-1 | TRBV4-3 | TRBD1 | CASSQANRGPTEAFF | TGCGCCAGCAGCCAAGCCAACAGGGGGCCAACTGAAGCTTTCTTT
NA | TRBJ2-7 | TRBV27 | NA | CASSPRAYEQYF | TGTGCCAGCAGTCCACGAGCCTACGAGCAGTACTTC
NA | TRBJ1-6 | TRBV9 | NA | CASSVGREAERNSPLHF | TGTGCCAGCAGCGTAGGGAGGGAGGCCGAGAGGAACTCACCCCTCCACTTT
once | TRBJ1-2 | TRBV23-1 | NA | CASMDICGTQGPYGYTF | TGCGCCAGCATGGATATATGCGGGACGCAGGGCCCCTATGGCTACACCTTC
NA | TRBJ1-5 | TRBV2 | NA | CASTPGGYVGTPSNQPQHF | TGTGCCAGCACTCCCGGGGGTTATGTGGGGACCCCAAGCAATCAGCCCCAGCATTTT
NA | TRBJ1-5 | TRBV2 | NA | CASRGDRGVPNQPQHF | TGTGCCAGCAGGGGGGATCGGGGGGTACCAAATCAGCCCCAGCATTTT
NA | TRBJ2-7 | TRBV6-6 | TRBD2 | CASSYYGRGFSYEQYF | TGTGCCAGCAGTTACTACGGGAGGGGATTTTCCTACGAGCAGTACTTC